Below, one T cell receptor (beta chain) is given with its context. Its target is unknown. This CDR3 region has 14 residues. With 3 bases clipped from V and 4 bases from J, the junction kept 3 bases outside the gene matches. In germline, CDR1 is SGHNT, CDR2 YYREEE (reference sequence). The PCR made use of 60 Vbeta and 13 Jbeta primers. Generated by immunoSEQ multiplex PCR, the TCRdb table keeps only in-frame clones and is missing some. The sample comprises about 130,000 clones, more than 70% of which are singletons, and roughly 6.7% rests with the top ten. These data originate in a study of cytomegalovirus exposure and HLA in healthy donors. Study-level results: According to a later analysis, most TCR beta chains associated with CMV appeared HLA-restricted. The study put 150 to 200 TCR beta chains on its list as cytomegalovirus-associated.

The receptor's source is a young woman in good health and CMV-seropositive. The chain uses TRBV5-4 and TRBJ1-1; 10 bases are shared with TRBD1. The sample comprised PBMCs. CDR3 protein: CASSWGDRGTEAFF. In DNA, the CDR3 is TGTGCCAGCAGCTGGGGGGACAGGGGCACTGAAGCTTTCTTT.